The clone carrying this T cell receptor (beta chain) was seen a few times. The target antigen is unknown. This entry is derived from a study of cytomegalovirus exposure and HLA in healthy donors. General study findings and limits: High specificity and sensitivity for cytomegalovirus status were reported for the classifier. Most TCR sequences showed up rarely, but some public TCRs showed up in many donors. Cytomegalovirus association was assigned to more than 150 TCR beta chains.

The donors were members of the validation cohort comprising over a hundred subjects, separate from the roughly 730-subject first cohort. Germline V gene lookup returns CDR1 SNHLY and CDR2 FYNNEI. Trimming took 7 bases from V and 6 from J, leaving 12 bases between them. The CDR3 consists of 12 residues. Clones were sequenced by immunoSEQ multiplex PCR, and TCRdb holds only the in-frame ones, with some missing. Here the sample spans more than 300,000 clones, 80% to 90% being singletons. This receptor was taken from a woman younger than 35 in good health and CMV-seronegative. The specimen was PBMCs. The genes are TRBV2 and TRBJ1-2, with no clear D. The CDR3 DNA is TGTGCCAGCACAGCGCTGGGTCATGGCTACACCTTC. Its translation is CASTALGHGYTF.